These T cell receptor beta chains were read from a single sample in a study of OX40 agonist ivuxolimab in advanced cancers. Method: immunoSEQ multiplex PCR; TCRdb's copy keeps in-frame clones and lacks some. This table has under 100,000 clones, about 84% appearing once. Sequenced here: CD4+ or CD8+ T cells sorted from blood, sampled in a trial of the OX40 agonist ivuxolimab. The origin of the receptors is an adult with an advanced solid tumor such as melanoma, head and neck, liver or kidney cancer. Each CDR3 is given with its conserved first and last residue. The D gene is left open where the match is weak. Some rows have no size entry. The others give once, few or many, or a class for an expanded clone.

V,D,J,size,CDR3,DNA
TRBV29-1,-,TRBJ2-3,-,CSVGGGMPSTDTQYF,TGCAGCGTTGGGGGCGGGATGCCTAGCACAGATACGCAGTATTTT
TRBV5-5,-,TRBJ1-3,-,CASSLPQGNTIYF,TGTGCCAGCAGCTTGCCTCAAGGAAACACCATATATTTT
TRBV5-4,-,TRBJ1-6,-,CASSPLRDTSNSPLHF,TGTGCCAGCAGCCCATTACGGGACACCAGTAATTCACCCCTCCACTTT
TRBV9,-,TRBJ2-4,-,CASSVASRFEGNIQYF,TGTGCCAGCAGCGTAGCCTCCCGGTTCGAGGGAAACATTCAGTACTTC
TRBV5-6,TRBD1,TRBJ2-7,-,CASRRTGGHYEQYF,TGTGCCAGCAGAAGGACAGGGGGGCACTACGAGCAGTACTTC
TRBV2,-,TRBJ2-7,-,CASSLPGPYEQYF,TGTGCCAGCAGTTTACCAGGACCCTACGAGCAGTACTTC
TRBV6-5,TRBD1,TRBJ1-5,few,CASSSGTGGSNQPQHF,TGTGCCAGCAGTTCCGGGACAGGGGGCTCCAATCAGCCCCAGCATTTT
TRBV29-1,-,TRBJ2-5,-,CSVASEETQYF,TGCAGCGTTGCTAGCGAAGAGACCCAGTACTTC
TRBV28,-,TRBJ1-4,-,CASSLSPLPEKLFF,TGTGCCAGCAGTTTATCTCCCCTCCCTGAAAAACTGTTTTTT
TRBV2,-,TRBJ2-7,-,CASCRGPGFHEQYF,TGTGCCAGTTGCCGGGGTCCAGGGTTTCACGAGCAGTACTTC
TRBV14,-,TRBJ1-5,-,CASSPHGDQPQHF,TGTGCCAGCAGCCCCCATGGGGATCAGCCCCAGCATTTT
TRBV6-1,TRBD1,TRBJ1-3,few,CASNRGRGGNTIYF,TGTGCCAGCAACAGGGGTCGGGGGGGAAACACCATATATTTT
TRBV10-3,-,TRBJ1-1,-,CAINGGVLRKDTEAFF,TGTGCCATCAACGGGGGTGTACTCCGAAAGGACACTGAAGCTTTCTTT
TRBV5-4,-,TRBJ2-7,-,CASSSNRAKSSYEQYF,TGTGCCAGCAGCTCTAACAGGGCCAAAAGCTCCTACGAGCAGTACTTC
TRBV7-8,TRBD1,TRBJ2-7,-,CASSWDRAGYEQYF,TGTGCCAGCAGCTGGGACAGGGCTGGCTACGAGCAGTACTTC
TRBV7-9,-,TRBJ2-3,-,CASSLGQTDSTDTQYF,TGTGCCAGCAGCCTAGGTCAGACAGATAGCACAGATACGCAGTATTTT